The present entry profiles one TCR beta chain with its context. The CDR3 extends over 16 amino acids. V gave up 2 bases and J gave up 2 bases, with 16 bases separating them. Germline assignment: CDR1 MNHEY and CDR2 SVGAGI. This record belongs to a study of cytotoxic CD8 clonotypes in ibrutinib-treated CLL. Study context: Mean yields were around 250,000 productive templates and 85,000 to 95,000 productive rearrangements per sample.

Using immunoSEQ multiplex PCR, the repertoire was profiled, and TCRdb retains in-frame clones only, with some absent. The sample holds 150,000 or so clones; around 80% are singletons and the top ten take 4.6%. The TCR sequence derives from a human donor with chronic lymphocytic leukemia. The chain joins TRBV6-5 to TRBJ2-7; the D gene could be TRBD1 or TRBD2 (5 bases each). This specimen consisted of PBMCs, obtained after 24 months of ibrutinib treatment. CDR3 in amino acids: CASSYGGRRRAYEQYF. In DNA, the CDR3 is TGTGCCAGCAGTTACGGGGGTCGCCGGCGGGCCTACGAGCAGTACTTC.